Following are 7 T cell receptor beta chains from one sample sequenced in a study of Ad26.COV2.S vaccination and SARS-CoV-2 variants. As for treatment: some 20 received Ad26.COV2.S at low or high dose, single or two shots; roughly five received placebo; per-sample allocation not given. Samples came from day 63 after the first vaccine or placebo injection. The method was immunoSEQ multiplex PCR; TCRdb's version includes in-frame clones alone and lacks a portion of them. The repertoire holds 200,000 to 250,000 clones, with approximately 88% as singletons. Sequenced here: peripheral blood, sampled in a trial of Ad26.COV2.S vaccine versus placebo. These receptors were taken from a person between 18 and 60 years old who received the Ad26.COV2.S COVID-19 vaccine or a placebo.

The chain employs TRBV2 and TRBJ2-3, with D uncertain. CDR3 size: 12 residues. The V end was cut by 6 bases, the J end by 9 bases, with 13 bases between. Germline CDR1 SNHLY, CDR2 FYNNEI. CDR3 DNA: TGTGCCAGCAGGGCCGACGGAGACACGCAGTATTTT. Amino acid sequence: CASRADGDTQYF.

This clone came up many times. J is TRBJ2-1 and V is TRBV6-2 or TRBV6-3, with 10 nucleotides matching TRBD2. J lost 8 bases, V lost 5 bases, and 15 bases had no gene match. The V gene's germline CDR1 is MNHEY and CDR2 SVGEGT. The CDR3 length is 17 residues. DNA of the CDR3: TGTGCCAGCAGTAATCTAGCGGGGGCCGGGCCAAGCGATGAGCAGTTCTTC. It yields the protein CASSNLAGAGPSDEQFF.

The V gene is TRBV6-2 or TRBV6-3, the J gene TRBJ2-7; the match to TRBD2 covers 7 bases. V was pared by 0 bases and J by 2 bases, with 7 bases of the junction left unmatched. This CDR3 comprises 16 residues. Germline assignment: CDR1 MNHEY and CDR2 SVGEGT. This CDR3 reads CASSYSGTTPTYEQYF. DNA for the CDR3: TGTGCCAGCAGTTACTCCGGGACTACTCCGACCTACGAGCAGTACTTC.

The chain combines TRBV6-5 with TRBJ2-7; the match to TRBD2 covers 7 bases. CDR1 is MNHEY and CDR2 is SVGAGI in the germline V gene. The CDR3 sequence is 14 residues long. V gave up 6 bases and J gave up 3 bases; unmatched junction bases: 8. The CDR3 loop reads CASSFTSGGYEQYF. The CDR3, as DNA: TGTGCCAGCAGCTTCACTTCGGGGGGCTACGAGCAGTACTTC.

The chain couples TRBV28 to TRBJ1-1; 7 nucleotides match TRBD1. The CDR3 contains 15 residues. V shed 5 bases, J shed 0 bases, and the junction held 6 bases outside the gene matches. Germline loops: CDR1 MDHEN, CDR2 SYDVKM. CDR3 sequence reads: CASSPNRGLNTEAFF. CDR3 DNA sequence: TGTGCCAGCAGTCCCAACAGGGGATTGAACACTGAAGCTTTCTTT. Supplemented by reference TRBV28 and TRBJ1-1, the full variable domain reads DVKVTQSSRYLVKRTGEKVFLECVQDMDHENMFWYRQDPGLGLRLIYFSYDVKMKEKGDIPEGYSVSREKKERFSLILESASTNQTSMYLCASSPNRGLNTEAFFGQGTRLTVV.

The sample holds a few counts of this clone. The rearrangement links TRBV10-1 to TRBJ1-1, with D maybe TRBD1 (5 bases). From germline, CDR1 is WNHNN and CDR2 SYGVQD (reference sequence). Trimming pared 5 bases from V and 4 bases from J, leaving 14 bases between. There are 14 residues in the CDR3. The CDR3 DNA follows: TGCGCCAGCAGTCACCAGGGTATCGGCACTGAAGCTTTCTTT. Translated: CASSHQGIGTEAFF.

The chain carries TRBV2 and TRBJ1-5, with D perhaps TRBD1 (5 bases). Trimming took 7 bases from V and 1 from J, leaving 8 bases between them. Germline V lookup: CDR1 SNHLY, CDR2 FYNNEI. The CDR3 is 13 residues long. CDR3 residues: CASKGPSNQPQHF. CDR3 bases: TGTGCCAGCAAGGGGCCCAGCAATCAGCCCCAGCATTTT.